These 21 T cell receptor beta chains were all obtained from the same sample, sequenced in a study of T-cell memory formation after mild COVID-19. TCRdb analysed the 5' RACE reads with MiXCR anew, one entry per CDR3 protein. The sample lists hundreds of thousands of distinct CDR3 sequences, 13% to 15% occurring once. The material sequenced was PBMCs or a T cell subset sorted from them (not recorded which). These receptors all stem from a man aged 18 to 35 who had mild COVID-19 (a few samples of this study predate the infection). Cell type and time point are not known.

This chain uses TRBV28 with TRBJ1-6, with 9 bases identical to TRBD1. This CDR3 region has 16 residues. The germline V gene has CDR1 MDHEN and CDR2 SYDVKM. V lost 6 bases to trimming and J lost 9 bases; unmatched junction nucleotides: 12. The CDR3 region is CASRLLYRGLGSPLHF. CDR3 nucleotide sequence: TGTGCCAGCAGGCTACTCTACAGGGGGCTTGGTTCACCCCTCCACTTT.

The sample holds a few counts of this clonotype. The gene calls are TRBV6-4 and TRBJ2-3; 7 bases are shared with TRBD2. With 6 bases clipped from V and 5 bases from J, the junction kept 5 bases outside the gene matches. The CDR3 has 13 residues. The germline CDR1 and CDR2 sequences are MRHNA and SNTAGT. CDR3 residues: CASSTSEGDTQYF. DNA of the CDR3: TGTGCCAGCAGCACTAGCGAAGGAGATACGCAGTATTTT.

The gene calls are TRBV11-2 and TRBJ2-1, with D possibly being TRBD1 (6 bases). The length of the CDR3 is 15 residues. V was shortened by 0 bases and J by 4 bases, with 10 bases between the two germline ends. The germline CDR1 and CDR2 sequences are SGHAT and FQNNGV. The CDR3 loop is CASSLDLDSYNEQFF. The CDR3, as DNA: TGTGCCAGCAGCTTAGATTTGGACAGTTACAATGAGCAGTTCTTC. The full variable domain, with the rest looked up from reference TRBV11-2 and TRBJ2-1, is EAGVAQSPRYKIIEKRQSVAFWCNPISGHATLYWYQQILGQGPKLLIQFQNNGVVDDSQLPKDRFSAERLKGVDSTLKIQPAKLEDSAVYLCASSLDLDSYNEQFFGPGTRLTVL.

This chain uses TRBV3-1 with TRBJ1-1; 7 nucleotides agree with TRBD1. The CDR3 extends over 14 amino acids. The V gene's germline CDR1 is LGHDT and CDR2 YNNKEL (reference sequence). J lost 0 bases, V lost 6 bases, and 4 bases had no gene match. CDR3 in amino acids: CASRAGGLNTEAFF. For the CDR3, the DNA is TGTGCCAGCAGGGCAGGGGGATTGAACACTGAAGCTTTCTTT.

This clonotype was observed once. This CDR3 is CASSSASQGNIQYF. The CDR3, as DNA: TGTGCCAGCAGCTCCGCTTCACAGGGGAACATTCAGTACTTC. The V call is TRBV11-3, the J call TRBJ2-4, with 7 bases fitting TRBD1. The V gene's germline CDR1 is SGHNT and CDR2 YENEEA. CDR3 size: 14 residues. Trimming took 4 bases from V and 7 from J; bases not matched to a gene: 7.

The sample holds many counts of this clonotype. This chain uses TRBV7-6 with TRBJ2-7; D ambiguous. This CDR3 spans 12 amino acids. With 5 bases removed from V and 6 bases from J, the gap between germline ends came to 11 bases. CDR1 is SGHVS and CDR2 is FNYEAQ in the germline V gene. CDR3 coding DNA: TGTGCCAGCAGCCAACGTGCTCGCGAGCAGTACTTC. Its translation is CASSQRAREQYF.

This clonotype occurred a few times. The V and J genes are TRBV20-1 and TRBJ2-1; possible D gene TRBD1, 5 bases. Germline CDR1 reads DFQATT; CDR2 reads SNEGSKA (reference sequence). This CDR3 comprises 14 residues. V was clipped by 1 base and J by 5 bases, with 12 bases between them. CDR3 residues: CSARVARGNNEQFF. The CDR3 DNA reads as TGCAGTGCTAGAGTGGCTAGGGGCAACAATGAGCAGTTCTTC.

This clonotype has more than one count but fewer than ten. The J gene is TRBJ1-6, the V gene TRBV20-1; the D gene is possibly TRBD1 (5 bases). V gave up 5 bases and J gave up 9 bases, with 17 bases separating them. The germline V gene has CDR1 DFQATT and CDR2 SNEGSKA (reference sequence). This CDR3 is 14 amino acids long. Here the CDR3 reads CSAVQGSRGSPLHF. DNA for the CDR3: TGCAGTGCTGTCCAGGGCTCACGGGGTTCACCCCTCCACTTT.

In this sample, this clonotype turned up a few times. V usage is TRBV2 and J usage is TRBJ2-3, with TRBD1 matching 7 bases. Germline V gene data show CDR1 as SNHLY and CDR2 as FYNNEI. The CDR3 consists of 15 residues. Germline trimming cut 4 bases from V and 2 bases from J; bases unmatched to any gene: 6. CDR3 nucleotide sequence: TGTGCCAGCAGTGGACGACAGGGCCCCACAGATACGCAGTATTTT. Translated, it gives CASSGRQGPTDTQYF.

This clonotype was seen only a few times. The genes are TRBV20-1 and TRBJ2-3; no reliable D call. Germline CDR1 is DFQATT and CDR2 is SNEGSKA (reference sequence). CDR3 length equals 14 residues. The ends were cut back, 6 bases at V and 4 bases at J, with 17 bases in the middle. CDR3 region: CSAPKGAAPDTQYF. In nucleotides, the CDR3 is TGCAGTGCCCCTAAAGGCGCCGCCCCAGATACGCAGTATTTT.

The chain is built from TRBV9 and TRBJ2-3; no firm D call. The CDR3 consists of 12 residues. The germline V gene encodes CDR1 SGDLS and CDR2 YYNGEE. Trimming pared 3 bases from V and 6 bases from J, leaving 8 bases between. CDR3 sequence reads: CASSAYGDTQYF. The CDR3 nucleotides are TGTGCCAGCAGCGCCTATGGGGATACGCAGTATTTT.

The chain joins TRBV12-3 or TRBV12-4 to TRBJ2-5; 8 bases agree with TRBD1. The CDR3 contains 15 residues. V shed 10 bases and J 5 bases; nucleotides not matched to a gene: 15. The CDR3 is CANPTRQGLMETQYF. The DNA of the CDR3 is TGTGCCAACCCAACAAGACAGGGGTTGATGGAGACCCAGTACTTC.

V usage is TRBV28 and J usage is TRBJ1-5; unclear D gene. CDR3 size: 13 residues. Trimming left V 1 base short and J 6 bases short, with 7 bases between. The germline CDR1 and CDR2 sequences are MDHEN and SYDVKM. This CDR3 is CASSLSSAQPQHF. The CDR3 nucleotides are TGTGCCAGCAGTTTATCCTCGGCTCAGCCCCAGCATTTT.

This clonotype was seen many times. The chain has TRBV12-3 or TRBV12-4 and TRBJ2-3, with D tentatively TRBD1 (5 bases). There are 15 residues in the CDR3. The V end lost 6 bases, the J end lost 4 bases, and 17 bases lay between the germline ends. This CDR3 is CASREQTVRSDTQYF. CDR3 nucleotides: TGTGCCAGCAGGGAACAGACAGTGAGGTCAGATACGCAGTATTTT.

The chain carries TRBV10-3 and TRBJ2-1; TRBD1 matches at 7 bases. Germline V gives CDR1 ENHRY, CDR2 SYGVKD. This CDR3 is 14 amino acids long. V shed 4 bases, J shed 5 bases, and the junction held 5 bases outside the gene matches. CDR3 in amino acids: CAISVNTGDNEQFF. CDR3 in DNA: TGTGCCATCAGTGTGAACACAGGGGACAATGAGCAGTTCTTC.

This CDR3 reads CASSFAQHNEQFF. The DNA for the CDR3 is TGTGCCAGCAGCTTCGCTCAACACAATGAGCAGTTCTTC. The gene calls are TRBV7-2 and TRBJ2-1; D ambiguous. CDR3 size: 13 residues. V shed 3 bases and J shed 5 bases, with 8 bases lying between them. Germline assignment: CDR1 SGHTA and CDR2 FQGNSA.

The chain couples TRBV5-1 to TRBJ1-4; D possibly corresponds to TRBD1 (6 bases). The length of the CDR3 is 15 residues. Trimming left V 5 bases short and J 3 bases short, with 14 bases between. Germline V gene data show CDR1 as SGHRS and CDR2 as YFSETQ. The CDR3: CASRYLTGPNEKLFF. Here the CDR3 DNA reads TGCGCCAGCAGATATTTGACAGGTCCTAATGAAAAACTGTTTTTT.

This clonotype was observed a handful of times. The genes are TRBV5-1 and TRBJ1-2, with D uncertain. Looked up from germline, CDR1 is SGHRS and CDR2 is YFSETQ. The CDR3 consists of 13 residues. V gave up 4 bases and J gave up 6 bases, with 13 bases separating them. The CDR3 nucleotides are TGCGCCAGCAGCCCGGGCCAAGGCCATGGCTACACCTTC. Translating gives CASSPGQGHGYTF.

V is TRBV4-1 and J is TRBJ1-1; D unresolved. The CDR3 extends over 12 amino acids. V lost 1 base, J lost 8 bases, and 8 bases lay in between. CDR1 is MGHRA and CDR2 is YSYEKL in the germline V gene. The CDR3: CASSQVQGEAFF. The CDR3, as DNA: TGCGCCAGCAGCCAAGTACAAGGAGAAGCTTTCTTT.

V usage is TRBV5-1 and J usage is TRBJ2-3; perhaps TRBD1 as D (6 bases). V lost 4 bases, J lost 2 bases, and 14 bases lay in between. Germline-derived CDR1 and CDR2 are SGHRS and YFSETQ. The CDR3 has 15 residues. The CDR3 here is CASSRGQIATDTQYF. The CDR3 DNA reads TGCGCCAGCAGCCGGGGACAAATCGCCACAGATACGCAGTATTTT.

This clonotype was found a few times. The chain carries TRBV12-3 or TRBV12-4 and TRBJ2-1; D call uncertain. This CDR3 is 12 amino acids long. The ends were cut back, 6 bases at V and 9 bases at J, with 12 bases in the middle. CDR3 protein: CASSLQVPEQFF. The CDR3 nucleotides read TGTGCCAGCAGCCTTCAGGTTCCTGAGCAGTTCTTC.